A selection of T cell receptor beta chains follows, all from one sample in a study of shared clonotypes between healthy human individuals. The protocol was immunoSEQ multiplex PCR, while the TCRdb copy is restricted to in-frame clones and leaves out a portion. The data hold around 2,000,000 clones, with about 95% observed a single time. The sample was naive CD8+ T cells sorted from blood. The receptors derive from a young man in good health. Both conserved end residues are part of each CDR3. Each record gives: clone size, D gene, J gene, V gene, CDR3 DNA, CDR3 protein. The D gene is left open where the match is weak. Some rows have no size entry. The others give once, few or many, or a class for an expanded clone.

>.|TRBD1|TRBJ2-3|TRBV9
TGTGCCAGCAGCGGGGTGACAGGGGCGAGCACAGATACGCAGTATTTT
CASSGVTGASTDTQYF
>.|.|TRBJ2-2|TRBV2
TGTGCCAGCAGCGCGACTGAAAACACCGGGGAGCTGTTTTTT
CASSATENTGELFF
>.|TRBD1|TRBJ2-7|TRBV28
TGTGCCAGCGGGGACAGATCCTACGAGCAGTACTTC
CASGDRSYEQYF
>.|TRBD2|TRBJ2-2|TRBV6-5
TGTGCCAGCGCGGGAGCGTATACCGGGGAGCTGTTTTTT
CASAGAYTGELFF
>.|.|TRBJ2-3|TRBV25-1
TGTGCCAGTAGCTCCTGGGCTAGCACAGATACGCAGTATTTT
CASSSWASTDTQYF
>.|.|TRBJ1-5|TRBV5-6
TGTGCCAGCAGCTTGGCGGGGAGCAGTCAGCCCCAGCATTTT
CASSLAGSSQPQHF
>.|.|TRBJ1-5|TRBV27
TGTGCCAGCAGTTCCGGGGCCGACGGGCAGCCCCAGCATTTT
CASSSGADGQPQHF
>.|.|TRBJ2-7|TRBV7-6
TGTGCCAGCAGCTTAGCATCCTCCTACGAGCAGTACTTC
CASSLASSYEQYF
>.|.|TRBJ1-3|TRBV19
TGTGCCAGTAGTATAGACGCTCCTGGAAACACCATATATTTT
CASSIDAPGNTIYF
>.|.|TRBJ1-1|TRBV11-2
TGTGCCAGCAGCCGAGGGTCCCTGGGTGGCACTGAAGCTTTCTTT
CASSRGSLGGTEAFF
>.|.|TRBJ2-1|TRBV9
TGTGCCAGCAGCGACCACCTTCGCGTCGACAATGAGCAGTTCTTC
CASSDHLRVDNEQFF
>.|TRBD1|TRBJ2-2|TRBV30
TGTGCCTGGGCCTCAGGGGGTGTGGGCGGGGAGCTGTTTTTT
CAWASGGVGGELFF
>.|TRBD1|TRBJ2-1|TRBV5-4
TGTGCCAGCAGCCCCGGGACAGGGGGAGGAAATGAGCAGTTCTTC
CASSPGTGGGNEQFF
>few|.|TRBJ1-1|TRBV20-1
TGCAGTGCCGAGGGGGTGGGTGAAGCTTTCTTT
CSAEGVGEAFF
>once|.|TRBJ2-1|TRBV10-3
TGTGCCATCGCCCTAGAGGCGGGGCTAGAGGGGTCTGAGCAGTTCTTC
CAIALEAGLEGSEQFF